The 14 T cell receptor beta chains below were found in one sample sequenced in a study of T cells in women clearing cervical HPV infection. Assay: immunoSEQ multiplex PCR; the TCRdb copy retains only in-frame clones and omits some. The table for this sample gives approximately 34,000 clones. The specimen sequenced was blood buffy coat. The source is a woman between 18 and 69 years old with a cervical HPV16 infection that either progressed to CIN3+ or cleared (not recorded which).

The CDR3 protein is CASSTLLADEQFF. The covered CDR3 bases are TGTGCCAGTAGTACCCTTCTCGCGGATGAG. V is TRBV19 and J is TRBJ2-1; D call uncertain. The read gets to within 3 residues of the CDR3 end, and the germline J gene fills in the rest. V gave up 4 bases and J gave up 8 bases, with 12 bases separating them. CDR1 and CDR2 (germline): LNHDA, SQIVND (reference sequence). This CDR3 spans 13 amino acids.

With respect to this clone: The CDR3 end falls 3 residues outside the read, so it is completed with the germline J gene. V usage is TRBV2 and J usage is TRBJ2-1, with 10 bases lining up with TRBD2. This CDR3 is 18 amino acids long. Trimming took 8 bases from V and 0 from J; bases not matched to a gene: 13. Germline-derived CDR1 and CDR2 are SNHLY and FYNNEI. CDR3 bases read: TGTGCCAGCCGGAGGGGACTAGCGACTACTAGCTCCTACAATGAG. Its translation: CASRRGLATTSSYNE. The complete CDR3 sequence is CASRRGLATTSSYNEQFF.

Notes on this clone: The DNA is left out, because the CDR3 cannot be placed on it with certainty; the CDR3 is given as TCRdb lists it. The chain has TRBV28 and TRBJ2-4; TRBD2, the table's D call, lacks a check against the DNA. Germline CDR1 is MDHEN and CDR2 is SYDVKM. 15 amino acids form the CDR3, both terminal residues included. Here the CDR3 reads CASSFLETGKNIQYF.

Concerning this clone: The read stops 3 residues short of the end of the CDR3; the missing end is completed from the germline J gene. The rearrangement links TRBV5-6 to TRBJ1-3; a possible D gene is TRBD1 (5 bases). CDR3 length: 15 residues. The germline V and J ends were trimmed by 4 bases and 0 bases, with 11 bases remaining between them. CDR1 and CDR2 (germline): SGHDT, YYEEEE. Here the CDR3 reads CASSPQGVSGNTIYF. CDR3 bases read: TGTGCCAGCAGCCCTCAGGGAGTCTCTGGAAACACC. Combining the CDR3 with reference TRBV5-6 and TRBJ1-3 gives the whole variable domain DAGVTQSPTHLIKTRGQQVTLRCSPKSGHDTVSWYQQALGQGPQFIFQYYEEEERQRGNFPDRFSGHQFPNYSSELNVNALLLGDSALYLCASSPQGVSGNTIYFGEGSWLTVV.

Regarding this clone: With the read ending 3 residues before the CDR3 end, the germline J gene is used to fill in that end. J is TRBJ1-5 and V is TRBV7-3; D unresolved. This CDR3 region has 15 residues. Trimming removed 5 bases from V and 0 bases from J, with 11 bases in between. The V gene's germline CDR1 is SGHTA and CDR2 FQGTGA. CDR3 bases read: TGTGCCAGCAGCAAGGGCGCGGGTAGCAATCAGCCC. This encodes CASSKGAGSNQP. The whole CDR3 protein reads CASSKGAGSNQPQHF.

As for this clone: The read stops 3 residues short of the end of the CDR3; the missing end is completed from the germline J gene. The chain uses TRBV30 and TRBJ1-1, with a tentative D call TRBD1 (6 bases). The V end lost 0 bases, the J end lost 4 bases, and 12 bases lay between the germline ends. Germline V gives CDR1 GTSNPN, CDR2 SVGIG (reference sequence). CDR3 length: 14 residues. CDR3 DNA, as far as it was read: TGTGCCTGGAGTGTGGAGGGGGGGGTCACTGAA. It codes for CAWSVEGGVTE. The whole CDR3 is CAWSVEGGVTEAFF.

Note on this clone: The CDR3 goes on 3 residues after the read ends, and that part is filled in from the germline J gene. The rearrangement joins TRBV30 to TRBJ1-4; D possibly corresponds to TRBD1 (6 bases). The germline V gene encodes CDR1 GTSNPN and CDR2 SVGIG (reference sequence). The CDR3 covers 18 residues. CDR3 sequence: CAWSVKSISRGRNSPLFF. The sequenced CDR3 bases are TGTGCCTGGAGTGTAAAGAGTATTTCCAGGGGCAGGAATTCACCA. The complete variable domain, with remaining parts taken from reference TRBV30 and TRBJ1-4, reads SQTIHQWPATLVQPVGSPLSLECTVEGTSNPNLYWYRQAAGRGLQLLFYSVGIGQISSEVPQNLSASRPQDRQFILSSKKLLLSDSGFYLCAWSVKSISRGRNSPLFFGSGTQLSVL.

On this clone: The read terminates 3 residues before the CDR3 end, so the remaining end is supplied by the germline J gene. The chain couples TRBV9 to TRBJ2-2, with a possible D match to TRBD1 (6 bases). This CDR3 region has 15 residues. The V end lost 4 bases, the J end lost 5 bases, and 15 bases lay between the germline ends. Per germline, CDR1 SGDLS and CDR2 YYNGEE. CDR3 amino acids: CASSSYEGGTGELFF. The sequenced part of the CDR3 DNA is TGTGCCAGCAGCTCCTACGAAGGGGGTACCGGGGAG.

As concerns this clone: The CDR3 end lies 3 residues beyond the end of the read and is filled in from the germline J gene. The chain has TRBV7-9 and TRBJ2-5; 10 bases fit TRBD2. From germline, CDR1 is SEHNR and CDR2 FQNEAQ (reference sequence). Trimming cost V 5 bases and J 2 bases; bases outside gene matches: 5. This CDR3 is built from 15 residues. Incomplete CDR3 DNA: TGTGCCAGCAGCAAACTAGCGGGGCTACAAGAGACC. It encodes CASSKLAGLQET. The full-length CDR3 reads as CASSKLAGLQETQYF.

As for this clone: Sequencing ends 3 residues short of the CDR3 end; the germline J gene provides the rest. The chain recombines TRBV2 with TRBJ2-1; a weak D match, TRBD2 (7 bases). Trimming took off 7 bases at V and 4 bases at J, with 14 bases between the two ends. Germline V gene sequence: CDR1 SNHLY, CDR2 FYNNEI. There are 14 residues in the CDR3. The CDR3 is CASKGGRGYNEQFF. Partial CDR3 DNA: TGTGCCAGCAAGGGAGGGAGGGGGTACAATGAG.

On this clone: The CDR3 extends 3 residues past the end of the read, so its final part is completed from the germline J gene. This chain joins TRBV2 and TRBJ2-7; 9 bases are shared with TRBD2. This CDR3 comprises 17 residues. The germline gives CDR1 SNHLY, CDR2 FYNNEI. The trim removed 1 base at V and 3 bases at J, leaving 10 bases unmatched. The DNA read from the CDR3 is TGTGCCAGCAGTGAAGACGCGGGAGGGCCTATATACTACGAG. Residues: CASSEDAGGPIYYE. The whole CDR3 sequence reads CASSEDAGGPIYYEQYF.

As for this clone: The read gets to within 3 residues of the CDR3 end, and the germline J gene fills in the rest. V is TRBV10-3 and J is TRBJ2-7, with 7 bases lining up with TRBD1. Trimming took 3 bases from V and 2 from J; bases not matched to a gene: 10. Germline V gene sequence: CDR1 ENHRY, CDR2 SYGVKD. There are 16 residues in the CDR3. The CDR3 protein is CAISDLTWGQTYEQYF. The covered CDR3 bases are TGTGCCATCAGTGATTTGACCTGGGGACAGACCTACGAG.

Concerning this clone itself: Read sequence stops 3 residues before the CDR3 end, and the germline J gene provides the missing end. The rearrangement joins TRBV7-3 to TRBJ1-2; maybe TRBD1 (6 bases). Germline-derived CDR1 and CDR2 are SGHTA and FQGTGA. The CDR3 loop spans 14 amino acids. CDR3 bases read: TGTGCCAGCAGCTCCGGGGGGGGCACAGATACC. Encoded protein: CASSSGGGTDT. The entire CDR3 sequence reads CASSSGGGTDTYTF.

Worth noting for this clone: The read finishes 3 residues shy of the CDR3 end, and the germline J gene is used to complete it. This chain links TRBV19 with TRBJ2-1; a weak D match, TRBD1 (6 bases). The CDR3 is 15 amino acids. Germline V gene lookup returns CDR1 LNHDA and CDR2 SQIVND (reference sequence). V was shortened by 10 bases and J by 3 bases, with 19 bases between the two germline ends. CDR3 residues: CANRTEHLNYNEQFF. The DNA read from the CDR3 is TGTGCCAACCGGACAGAACACCTCAACTACAATGAG.